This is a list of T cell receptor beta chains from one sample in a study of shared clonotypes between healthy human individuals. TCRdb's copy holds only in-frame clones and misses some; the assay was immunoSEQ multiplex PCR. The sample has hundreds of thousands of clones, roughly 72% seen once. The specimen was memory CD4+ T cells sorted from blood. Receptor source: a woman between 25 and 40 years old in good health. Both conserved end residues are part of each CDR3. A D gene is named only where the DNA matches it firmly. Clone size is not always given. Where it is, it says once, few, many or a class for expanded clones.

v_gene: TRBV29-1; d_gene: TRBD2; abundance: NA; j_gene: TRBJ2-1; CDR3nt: TGCAGCGTTGATCCGGGACTACGTGACAATGAGCAGTTCTTC; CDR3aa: CSVDPGLRDNEQFF
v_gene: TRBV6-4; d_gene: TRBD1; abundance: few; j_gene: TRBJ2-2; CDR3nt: TGTGCCAGCAGACAGGGGGGCGATGACACCGGGGAGCTGTTTTTT; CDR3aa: CASRQGGDDTGELFF
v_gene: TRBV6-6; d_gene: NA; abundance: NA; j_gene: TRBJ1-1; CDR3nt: TGTGCCACGGACTCCCACATGGACACTGAAGCTTTCTTT; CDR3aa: CATDSHMDTEAFF
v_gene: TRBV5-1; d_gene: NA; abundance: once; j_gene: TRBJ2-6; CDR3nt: TGCGCCAGCAGCTTGGGGAGGGCCGTCTCTGGGGCCAACGTCCTGACTTTC; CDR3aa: CASSLGRAVSGANVLTF
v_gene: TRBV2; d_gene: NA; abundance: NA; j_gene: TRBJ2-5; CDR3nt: TGTGCCAGCCGTATTGGGGCGGGGTACCAAGAGACCCAGCACTTC; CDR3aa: CASRIGAGYQETQHF
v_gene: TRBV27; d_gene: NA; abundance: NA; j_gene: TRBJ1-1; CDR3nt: TGTGCCAGCAGTAATGGGTTGAACACTGAAGCTTTCTTT; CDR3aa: CASSNGLNTEAFF
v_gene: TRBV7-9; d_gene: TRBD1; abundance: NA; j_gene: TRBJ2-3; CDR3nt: TGTGCCAGCAGCTACTCCGGGACAGGGACAGATACGCAGTATTTT; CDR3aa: CASSYSGTGTDTQYF
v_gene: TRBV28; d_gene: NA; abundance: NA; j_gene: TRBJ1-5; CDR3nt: TGTGCCAGCAGTGCCCGACGGCTTAGCAATCAGCCCCAGCATTTT; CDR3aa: CASSARRLSNQPQHF
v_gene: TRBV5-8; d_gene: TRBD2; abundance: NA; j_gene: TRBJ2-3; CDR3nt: TGTGCCAGCAGCCCAGGGACTAGCGGGAGACGTACAGATACGCAGTATTTT; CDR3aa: CASSPGTSGRRTDTQYF
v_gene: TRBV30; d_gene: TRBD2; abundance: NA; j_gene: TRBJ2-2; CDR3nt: TGTGCCTGGGGGGGACTAGCGGCTGGGGAGCTGTTTTTT; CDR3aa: CAWGGLAAGELFF
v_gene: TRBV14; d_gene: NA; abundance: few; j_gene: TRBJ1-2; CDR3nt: TGTGCCAGCAGCCCTGGGACGGCTGATTTCTACACCTTC; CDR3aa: CASSPGTADFYTF
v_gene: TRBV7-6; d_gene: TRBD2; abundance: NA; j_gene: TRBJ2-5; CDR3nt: TGTGCCAGCAGCAAAGGCGCGGGAGGACATCAAGAGACCCAGTACTTC; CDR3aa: CASSKGAGGHQETQYF
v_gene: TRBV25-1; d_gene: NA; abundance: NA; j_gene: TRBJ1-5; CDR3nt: TGTGCCAGCAGCGCCGGGGGCGGGAGGCAGCCCCAGCATTTT; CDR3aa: CASSAGGGRQPQHF
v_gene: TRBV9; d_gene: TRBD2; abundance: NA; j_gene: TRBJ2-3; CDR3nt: TGTGCCAGCAGCGTAGGCGTCGGGGGGGGCACAGATACGCAGTATTTT; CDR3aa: CASSVGVGGGTDTQYF
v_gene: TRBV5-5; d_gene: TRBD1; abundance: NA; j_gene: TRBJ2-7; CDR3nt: TGTGCCAGCAGCCGGGACAGGGGATACGAGCAGTACTTC; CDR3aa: CASSRDRGYEQYF
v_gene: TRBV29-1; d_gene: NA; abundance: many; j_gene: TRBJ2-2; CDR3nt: TGCAGCGTTGTTATGTCTGGGACCCAGGGGACCGGGGAGCTGTTTTTT; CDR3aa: CSVVMSGTQGTGELFF
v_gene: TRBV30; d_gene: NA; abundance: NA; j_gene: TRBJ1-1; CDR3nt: TGTGCCTTTAACAGGGAAACTGAAGCTTTCTTT; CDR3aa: CAFNRETEAFF
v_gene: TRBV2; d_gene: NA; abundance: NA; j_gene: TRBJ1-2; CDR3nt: TGTGCCAGCAGTGTCCCGGGACAAGGAGGAGTTAACTATGGCTACACCTTC; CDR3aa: CASSVPGQGGVNYGYTF
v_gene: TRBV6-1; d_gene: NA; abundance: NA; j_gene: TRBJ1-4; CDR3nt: TGTGCCAGCAGTCCGAAGGGCGGGGGTAATGAAAAACTGTTTTTT; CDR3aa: CASSPKGGGNEKLFF
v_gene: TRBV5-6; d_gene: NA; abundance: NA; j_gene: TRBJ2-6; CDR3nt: TGTGCCAGCAGCTTGTCGGGGGCCAACGTCCTGACTTTC; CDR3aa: CASSLSGANVLTF
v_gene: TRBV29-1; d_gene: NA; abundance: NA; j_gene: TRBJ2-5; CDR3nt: TGCAGCGTTGGTGGGGGACCCGAGACCCAGTACTTC; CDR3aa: CSVGGGPETQYF
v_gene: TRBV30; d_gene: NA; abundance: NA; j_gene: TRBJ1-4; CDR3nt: TGTGCCTGGAGTGTACTTAGGGGACCAGAAAAACTGTTTTTT; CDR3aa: CAWSVLRGPEKLFF
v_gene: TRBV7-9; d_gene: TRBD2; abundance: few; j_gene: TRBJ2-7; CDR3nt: TGTGCCAGCAGCCCTCCGGCGGGAGGGCATTACGAGCAGTACTTC; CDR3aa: CASSPPAGGHYEQYF
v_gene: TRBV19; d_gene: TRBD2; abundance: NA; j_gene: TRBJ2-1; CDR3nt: TGTGCCAGTAGTATAGGGGGACTAGCCGAGCAGTTCTTC; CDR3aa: CASSIGGLAEQFF
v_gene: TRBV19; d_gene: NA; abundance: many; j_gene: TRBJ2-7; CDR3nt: TGTGCCAGTGTATGGACGGACCTCTCCTACGAGCAGTACTTC; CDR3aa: CASVWTDLSYEQYF
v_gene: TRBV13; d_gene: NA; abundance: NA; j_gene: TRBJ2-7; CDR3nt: TGTGCCAGCAGCTTAGGGGACCCGCCCCCGGAAGAGCAGTACTTC; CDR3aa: CASSLGDPPPEEQYF
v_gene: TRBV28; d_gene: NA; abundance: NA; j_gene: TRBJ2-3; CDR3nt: TGTGCCAGCAGGTCTAGCGCCCTCACAGATACGCAGTATTTT; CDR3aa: CASRSSALTDTQYF
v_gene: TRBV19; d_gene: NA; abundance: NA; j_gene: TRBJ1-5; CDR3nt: TGTGCCAGTAGTATAGGGCCGGGGCCCCAGCATTTT; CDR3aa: CASSIGPGPQHF
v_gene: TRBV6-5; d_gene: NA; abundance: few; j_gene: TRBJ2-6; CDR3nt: TGTGCCAGCAGTATCGAGATTGGGGCCAACGTCCTGACTTTC; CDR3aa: CASSIEIGANVLTF
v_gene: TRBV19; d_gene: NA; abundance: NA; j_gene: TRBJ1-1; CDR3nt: TGTGCCAGTAGTCGGAGCGGCGCAGGGAACACTGAAGCTTTCTTT; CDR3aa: CASSRSGAGNTEAFF
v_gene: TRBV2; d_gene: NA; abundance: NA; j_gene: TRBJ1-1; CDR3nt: TGTGCCAGCAGGCAGGAGATGAACACTGAAGCTTTCTTT; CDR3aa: CASRQEMNTEAFF
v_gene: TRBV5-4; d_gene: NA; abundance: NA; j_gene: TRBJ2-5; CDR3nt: TGTGCCAGCAGCGGTGACGGGGGTGGGACCCAGTACTTC; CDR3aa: CASSGDGGGTQYF
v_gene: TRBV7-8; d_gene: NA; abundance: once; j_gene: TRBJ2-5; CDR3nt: TGTGCCAGCAGCTTAAGGCGGGTCCGAAGAGGAGAGACCCAGTACTTC; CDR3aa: CASSLRRVRRGETQYF